The source of this T cell receptor beta chain is a study of regulatory T cells in long-lasting Graves disease. The CDR3 contains 14 residues. The ends lost 1 base at V and 7 bases at J; junction bases unmatched: 5. From germline, CDR1 is DFQATT and CDR2 SNEGSKA (reference sequence). Findings and limits, study-wide: The study found TRBV28, TRBJ1-2 and TRBJ2-5 favored in persistent disease.

Specified time point: newly diagnosed GD, antithyroid drugs for less than 3 months. PBMCs were the source of the RNA used for TCR sequencing. This clonotype came up many times. Its cognate antigen is unknown. With iRepertoire HTBI primers and Arm-PCR of CDR3 regions, TCR beta libraries were built. A single record per CDR3 protein comes from TCRdb applying MiXCR to the multiplex PCR reads. This sample has 400,000 to 500,000 distinct CDR3 sequences, with around 17% found just once. These data also formed part of another study, on T cells in Graves' hyperthyroidism and ophthalmopathy. That source adds: Most thyroid clonotypes expanded above 0.001 were also detected in blood.

Sequencing was performed on peripheral blood mononuclear cells (PBMCs), taken at new diagnosis, from a patient treated with antithyroid drugs. This TCR derives from a woman younger than 35 with Graves disease. The J gene is TRBJ1-5, the V gene TRBV20-1; 9 bases are shared with TRBD1. The chain's CDR3 is CSARVGQGGQPQHF. The CDR3 DNA follows: TGCAGTGCTAGAGTGGGACAGGGCGGACAGCCCCAGCATTTT.